These 11 T cell receptor beta chains were all obtained from the same sample, sequenced in a study of chemoradiotherapy in HPV16-positive cancers. This table comes from immunoSEQ multiplex PCR, and its TCRdb copy is limited to in-frame clones, with some not included. There are tens of thousands of clones in the sample; 73% occur only once, and around 2.7% lies in the top ten. The sample was taken from a patient who underwent chemoradiotherapy. Receptors originate from a human donor with HPV-associated anogenital cancer.

The chain recombines TRBV7-3 with TRBJ2-5, with 7 bases matching TRBD1. The ends lost 3 bases at V and 4 bases at J; junction bases unmatched: 5. CDR3 length equals 14 residues. Germline V gene data show CDR1 as SGHTA and CDR2 as FQGTGA. The CDR3 sequence: CASSFSGGVETQYF. In nucleotides, the CDR3 is TGTGCCAGCAGCTTTTCAGGGGGTGTAGAGACCCAGTACTTC.

V and J are TRBV10-3 and TRBJ1-5, with a possible D match to TRBD1 (5 bases). V lost 11 bases, J lost 0 bases, and 14 bases lay in between. The CDR3 is made up of 14 amino acids. Germline CDR1 and CDR2: ENHRY and SYGVKD. The CDR3: CAATEGYSNQPQHF. Here the CDR3 DNA reads TGTGCCGCTACAGAGGGGTATAGCAATCAGCCCCAGCATTTT.

Here the CDR3 reads CASSYRGNEQFF. CDR3 coding DNA: TGTGCCAGCAGTTACAGGGGAAATGAGCAGTTCTTC. This rearrangement joins TRBV6-6 to TRBJ2-1; a possible D gene is TRBD1 (5 bases). The germline gives CDR1 MNHNY, CDR2 SVGAGI (reference sequence). The CDR3 covers 12 residues. V was clipped by 2 bases and J by 7 bases, with 6 bases between them.

The chain employs TRBV6-1 and TRBJ1-4, with a weak D call TRBD1 (5 bases). Per germline, CDR1 MNHNS and CDR2 SASEGT. This CDR3 comprises 14 residues. Between the trimmed V and J ends, which lost 6 bases and 2 bases, there was a span of 10 bases. The DNA of the CDR3 is TGTGCCAGCAGATGGAGGGGCACTAATGAAAAACTGTTTTTT. It yields the protein CASRWRGTNEKLFF.

This clone was seen once. V usage is TRBV2 and J usage is TRBJ1-2; D might be TRBD1 (6 bases). V lost 10 bases and J 0 bases, leaving 12 bases between the germline ends. The germline gives CDR1 SNHLY, CDR2 FYNNEI. This CDR3 is built from 13 residues. CDR3 DNA: TGTGCCAATGGCAGGGGCGCTAACTATGGCTACACCTTC. Translation gives CANGRGANYGYTF.

The chain joins TRBV5-4 to TRBJ2-7, with TRBD1 identical over 9 bases. Germline V CDR1 and CDR2: SGHNT, YYREEE (reference sequence). The CDR3 extends over 13 amino acids. The junction had 2 bases not matched to a gene; V was cut back by 2 bases and J by 5 bases. CDR3 residues: CASSFTGGDEQYF. The CDR3 DNA reads as TGTGCCAGCAGCTTTACAGGGGGCGACGAGCAGTACTTC.

The chain recombines TRBV18 with TRBJ1-1, with D possibly being TRBD1 (6 bases). The CDR3 has 14 residues. The ends were cut back, 2 bases at V and 4 bases at J, with 11 bases in the middle. Per germline, CDR1 KGHSH and CDR2 LQKENI. CDR3 in amino acids: CASSPSTGRTEAFF. Written as DNA, the CDR3 is TGTGCCAGCTCACCAAGTACAGGGCGCACTGAAGCTTTCTTT.

This chain links TRBV7-9 with TRBJ1-6; 7 bases match TRBD1. V was pared by 4 bases and J by 2 bases, with 5 bases of the junction left unmatched. The CDR3 contains 16 residues. In germline, CDR1 is SEHNR, CDR2 FQNEAQ (reference sequence). CDR3 nucleotide sequence: TGTGCCAGCAGCTCGGGGGACAGCCCCTATAATTCACCCCTCCACTTT. It codes for CASSSGDSPYNSPLHF.

This clone was recorded once. The gene calls are TRBV28 and TRBJ1-2; maybe TRBD1 (6 bases). The CDR3 runs 13 residues. The V gene lost 8 bases and the J gene lost 5 bases, with 15 bases spanning the gap. Germline V gene lookup returns CDR1 MDHEN and CDR2 SYDVKM. CDR3 in DNA: TGTGCCAGCCAGACAGGTGCCCCTTATGGCTACACCTTC. This encodes CASQTGAPYGYTF.

This chain connects TRBV5-1 to TRBJ2-1; 13 positions agree with TRBD2. The CDR3 runs to 15 residues. Looked up from germline, CDR1 is SGHRS and CDR2 is YFSETQ. The V segment lost 0 bases and the J segment 9 bases; nucleotides outside the gene matches: 3. The CDR3 DNA is TGCGCCAGCAGCTTGGTACTAGCGGGAGGGCGTGAGCAGTTCTTC. It specifies CASSLVLAGGREQFF.

The gene calls are TRBV2 and TRBJ1-1, with D uncertain. CDR3 length: 13 amino acids. Germline CDR1 and CDR2: SNHLY and FYNNEI. V was pared by 5 bases and J by 2 bases, with 9 bases between. The CDR3 sequence: CASSQELNTEAFF. The CDR3 DNA is TGTGCCAGCAGTCAGGAGCTTAACACTGAAGCTTTCTTT.